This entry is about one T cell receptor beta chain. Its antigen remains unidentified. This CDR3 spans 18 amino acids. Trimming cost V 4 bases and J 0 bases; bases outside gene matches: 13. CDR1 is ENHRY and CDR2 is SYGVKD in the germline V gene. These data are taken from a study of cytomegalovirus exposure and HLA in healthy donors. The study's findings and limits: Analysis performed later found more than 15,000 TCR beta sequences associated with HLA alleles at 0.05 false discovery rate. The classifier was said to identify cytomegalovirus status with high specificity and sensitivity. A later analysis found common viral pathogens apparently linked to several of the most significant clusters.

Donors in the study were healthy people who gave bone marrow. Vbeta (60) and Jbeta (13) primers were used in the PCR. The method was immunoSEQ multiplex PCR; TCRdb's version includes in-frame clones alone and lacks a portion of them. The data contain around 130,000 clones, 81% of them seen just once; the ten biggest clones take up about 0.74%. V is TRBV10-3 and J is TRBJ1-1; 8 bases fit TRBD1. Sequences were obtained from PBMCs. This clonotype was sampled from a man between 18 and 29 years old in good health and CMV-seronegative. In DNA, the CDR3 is TGTGCCATCAGTGGACCTTTGGGGGACAGGCGGATGAACACTGAAGCTTTCTTT. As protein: CAISGPLGDRRMNTEAFF.